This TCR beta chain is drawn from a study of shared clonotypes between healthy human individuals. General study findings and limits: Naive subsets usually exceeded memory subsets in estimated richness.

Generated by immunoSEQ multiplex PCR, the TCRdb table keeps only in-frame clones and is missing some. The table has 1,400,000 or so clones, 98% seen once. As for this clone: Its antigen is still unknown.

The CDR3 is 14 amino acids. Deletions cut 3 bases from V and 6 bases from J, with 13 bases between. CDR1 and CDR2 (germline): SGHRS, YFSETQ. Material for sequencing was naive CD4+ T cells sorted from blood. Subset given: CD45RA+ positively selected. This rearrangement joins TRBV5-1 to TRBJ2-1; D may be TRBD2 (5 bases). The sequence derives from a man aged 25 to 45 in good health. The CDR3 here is CASSSTAGGNEQFF. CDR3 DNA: TGCGCCAGCAGCTCAACGGCGGGCGGCAATGAGCAGTTCTTC.